This T cell receptor (beta chain) was sequenced during a study of blood T cell repertoires in COVID-19. The wider study: COVID-19 samples from acute and convalescent phases originated in the United States, Italy and Spain.

This table comes from immunoSEQ multiplex PCR, and its TCRdb copy is limited to in-frame clones, with some not included. The sample has about 110,000 clones, 70% to 80% seen once. This CDR3 is built from 16 residues. CDR1 SNHLY and CDR2 FYNNEI come from the germline V gene. V gave up 3 bases and J gave up 1 base, with 13 bases separating them. The genes are TRBV2 and TRBJ1-3, with D unresolved. Source material: peripheral blood. The origin of this receptor is a woman between 55 and 75 years old with acute or convalescent COVID-19. CDR3 sequence (DNA): TGTGCCAGCAGTGACCCGGGGTCCCATTCTGGAAACACCATATATTTT. Protein sequence: CASSDPGSHSGNTIYF.